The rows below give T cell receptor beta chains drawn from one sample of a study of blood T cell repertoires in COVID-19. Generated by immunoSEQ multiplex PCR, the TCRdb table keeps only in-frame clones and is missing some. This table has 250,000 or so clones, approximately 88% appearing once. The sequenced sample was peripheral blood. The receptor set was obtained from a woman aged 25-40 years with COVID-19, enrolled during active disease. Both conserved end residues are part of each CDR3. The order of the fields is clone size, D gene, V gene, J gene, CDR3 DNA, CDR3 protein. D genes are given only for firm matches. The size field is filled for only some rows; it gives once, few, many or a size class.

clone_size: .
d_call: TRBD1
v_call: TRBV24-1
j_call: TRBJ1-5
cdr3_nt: TGTGCCACCGGGGACAGCTATAGCAATCAGCCCCAGCATTTT
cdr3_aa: CATGDSYSNQPQHF

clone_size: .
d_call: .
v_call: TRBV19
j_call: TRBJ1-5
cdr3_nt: TGTGCCAGTAATAGAAACGCCGGGACATATCAGCCCCAGCATTTT
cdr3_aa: CASNRNAGTYQPQHF

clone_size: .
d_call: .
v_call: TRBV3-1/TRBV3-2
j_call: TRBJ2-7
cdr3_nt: TGTGCCAGCAGCCAGGGCCCCCAGGGCGGAGCCTACGAGCAGTACTTC
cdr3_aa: CASSQGPQGGAYEQYF

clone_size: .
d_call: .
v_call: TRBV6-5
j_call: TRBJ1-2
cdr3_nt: TGTGCCAGCAGTAACACGGGGTTTTCCAACTATGGCTACACCTTC
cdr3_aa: CASSNTGFSNYGYTF

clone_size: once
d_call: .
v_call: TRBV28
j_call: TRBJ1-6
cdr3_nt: TGTGCCAGCAGTCCCGGGTTGCGCTTAACGGTGGCCCTCCACTTT
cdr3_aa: CASSPGLRLTVALHF

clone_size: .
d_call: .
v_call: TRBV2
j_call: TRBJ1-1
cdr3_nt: TGTGCCAGCAGTGAAGGGGGGCGGTACACTGAAGCTTTCTTT
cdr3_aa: CASSEGGRYTEAFF

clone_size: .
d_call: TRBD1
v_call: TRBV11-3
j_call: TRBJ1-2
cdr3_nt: TGTGCCAGCAGCTTATCGGACAGGGGCGGCTACACCTTC
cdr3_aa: CASSLSDRGGYTF

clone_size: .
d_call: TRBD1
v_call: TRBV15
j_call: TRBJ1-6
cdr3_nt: TGTGCCACCAGCCTGAGACAGGGAGCCGGGTCACCCCTCCACTTT
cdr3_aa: CATSLRQGAGSPLHF

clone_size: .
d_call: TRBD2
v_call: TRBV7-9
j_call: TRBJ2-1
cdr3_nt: TGTGCCAGCAGCTTATGGCGGGGGGGCTCCTACAATGAGCAGTTCTTC
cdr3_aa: CASSLWRGGSYNEQFF

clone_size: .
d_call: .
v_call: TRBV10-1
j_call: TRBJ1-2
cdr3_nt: TGCGCCAGCAGCCCGCAGGGGAAGGAATCTGGCTACACCTTC
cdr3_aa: CASSPQGKESGYTF

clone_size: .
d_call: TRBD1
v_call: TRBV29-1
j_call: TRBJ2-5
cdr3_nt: TGCAGCGCCGGACAGGGGGGGGAGACCCAGTACTTC
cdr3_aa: CSAGQGGETQYF

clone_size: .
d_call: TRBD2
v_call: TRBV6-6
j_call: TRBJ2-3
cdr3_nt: TGTGCCAGCAGGGGACTAGCGGGAGGGGCAGATACGCAGTATTTT
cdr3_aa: CASRGLAGGADTQYF

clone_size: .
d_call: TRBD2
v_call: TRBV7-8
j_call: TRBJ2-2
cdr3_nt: TGTGCCAGCAGCTTATTCCTAGCGGGGGGCGAAAACACCGGGGAGCTGTTTTTT
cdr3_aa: CASSLFLAGGENTGELFF

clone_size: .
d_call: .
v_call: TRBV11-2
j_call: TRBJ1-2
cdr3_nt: TGTGCCACCCGCTTTCGGGGCTATGGCTACACCTTC
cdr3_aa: CATRFRGYGYTF

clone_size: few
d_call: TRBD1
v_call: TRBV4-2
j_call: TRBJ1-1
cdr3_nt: TGTGCCAGCAGCCAAGAAACAACAGGGGGTGACGTGTGGGCTTTCTTT
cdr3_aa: CASSQETTGGDVWAFF

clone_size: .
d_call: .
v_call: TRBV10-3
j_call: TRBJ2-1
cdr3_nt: TGTGCCATCAGTGTTTCCCAGCAGCGTGATGCGTCCTACAATGAGCAGTTCTTC
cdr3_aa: CAISVSQQRDASYNEQFF

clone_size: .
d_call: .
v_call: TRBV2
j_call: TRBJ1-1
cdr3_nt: TGTGCCAGCAGTGAGGACAGCTGGAACACTGAAGCTTTCTTT
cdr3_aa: CASSEDSWNTEAFF

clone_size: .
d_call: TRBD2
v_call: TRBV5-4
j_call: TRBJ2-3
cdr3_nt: TGTGCCAGCAGCACCCGGCTAGCGGGGGCTAGCACAGATACGCAGTATTTT
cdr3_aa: CASSTRLAGASTDTQYF

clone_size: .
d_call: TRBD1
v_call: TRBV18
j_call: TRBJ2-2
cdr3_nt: TGTGCCAGCTCACCACGGCTCTGGACAGGGGATCGGGCCGGGACCGGGGAGCTGTTTTTT
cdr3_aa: CASSPRLWTGDRAGTGELFF

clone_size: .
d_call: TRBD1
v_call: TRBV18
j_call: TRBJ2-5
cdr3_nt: TGTGCCAGCTCACCCCTCGACAGGGGGCGGGGAGAGACCCAGTACTTC
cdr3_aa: CASSPLDRGRGETQYF

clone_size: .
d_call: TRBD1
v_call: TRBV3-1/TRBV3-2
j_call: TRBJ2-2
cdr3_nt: TGTGCCAGCAGTAGCCGCCGGGACAGTAAGGCCGGGGAGCTGTTTTTT
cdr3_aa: CASSSRRDSKAGELFF

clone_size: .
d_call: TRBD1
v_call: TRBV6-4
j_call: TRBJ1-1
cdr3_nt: TGTGCCAGCAGTGACTCTTCGGGGGACAGGGATGTTTTCTTT
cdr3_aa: CASSDSSGDRDVFF

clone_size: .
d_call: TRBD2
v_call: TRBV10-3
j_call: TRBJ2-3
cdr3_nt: TGTGCCATCAGTGGAAGAACCCTAGCGGGAGCAACAGATACGCAGTATTTT
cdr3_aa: CAISGRTLAGATDTQYF

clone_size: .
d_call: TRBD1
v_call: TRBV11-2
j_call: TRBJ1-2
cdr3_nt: TGTGCCAGCAGCCCGTCCAGAGGGGGCGGCTACACCTTC
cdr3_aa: CASSPSRGGGYTF

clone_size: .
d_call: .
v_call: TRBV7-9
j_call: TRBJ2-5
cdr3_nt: TGTGCCAGCAGCGCAGAAGCCACAGGGTTGCTGGAGACCCAGTACTTC
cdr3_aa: CASSAEATGLLETQYF

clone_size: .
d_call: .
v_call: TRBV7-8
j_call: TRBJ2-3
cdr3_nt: TGTGCCAGCAGCTTAGGTCCGGGAGCTGGGGCAGATACGCAGTATTTT
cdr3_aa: CASSLGPGAGADTQYF

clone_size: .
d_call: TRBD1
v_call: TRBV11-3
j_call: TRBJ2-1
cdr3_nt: TGTGCCAGCAGCTTAGAGGGACAGGGGTACAATGAGCAGTTCTTC
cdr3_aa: CASSLEGQGYNEQFF

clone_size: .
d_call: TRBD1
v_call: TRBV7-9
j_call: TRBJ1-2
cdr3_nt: TGTGCCAGCAGCTTGGGACAGGGAAACTATGGCTACACCTTC
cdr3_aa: CASSLGQGNYGYTF

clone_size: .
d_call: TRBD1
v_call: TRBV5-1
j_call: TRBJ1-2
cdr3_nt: TGCGCCAGCAGCTTGCAGACTGGACAGGGTAACTATGGCTACACCTTC
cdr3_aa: CASSLQTGQGNYGYTF

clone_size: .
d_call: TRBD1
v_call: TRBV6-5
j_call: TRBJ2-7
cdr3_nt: TGTGCCAGCAGGCGGACAGGGGGCCAAGGATCTGAGCAGTACTTC
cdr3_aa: CASRRTGGQGSEQYF

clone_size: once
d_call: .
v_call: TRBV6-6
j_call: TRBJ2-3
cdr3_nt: TGTGCCAGCAGTTATCGGACCCAGGGAACAGATACGCAGTATTTT
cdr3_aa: CASSYRTQGTDTQYF

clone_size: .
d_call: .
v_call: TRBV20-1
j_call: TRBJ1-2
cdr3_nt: TGCAGTGCTAGAGAACAGGGTGACTACACCTTC
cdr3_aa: CSAREQGDYTF

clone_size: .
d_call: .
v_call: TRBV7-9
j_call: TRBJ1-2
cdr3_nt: TGTGCCAGCAGCCCAGGGGTCCAGATAAATTATGGCTACACCTTC
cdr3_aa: CASSPGVQINYGYTF

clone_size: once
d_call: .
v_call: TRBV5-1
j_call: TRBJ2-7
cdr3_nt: TGCGCCAGCAGCTTGGGGAATACAGGGTCACCCTCCTACGAGCAGTACTTC
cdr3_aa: CASSLGNTGSPSYEQYF

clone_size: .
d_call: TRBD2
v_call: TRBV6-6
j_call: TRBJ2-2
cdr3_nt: TGTGCCAGCAGTCCCCTCCCCGGACTAGCGGGAGATAGGGCCGGGGAGCTGTTTTTT
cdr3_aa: CASSPLPGLAGDRAGELFF

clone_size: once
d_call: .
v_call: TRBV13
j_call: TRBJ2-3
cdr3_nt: TGTGCCAGCAGCTCCCCGACAGTCAGCACAGATACGCAGTATTTT
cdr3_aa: CASSSPTVSTDTQYF

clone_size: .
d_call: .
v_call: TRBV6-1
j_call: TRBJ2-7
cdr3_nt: TGTGCCAGCAGTGAGAGATACTCGGAGCAGTACTTC
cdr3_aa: CASSERYSEQYF

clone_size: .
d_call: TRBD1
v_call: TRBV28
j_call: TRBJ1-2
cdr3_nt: TGTGCCAGCAGTTTCCCCTTCGGGACAGGGGGTTTTGGCTACACCTTC
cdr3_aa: CASSFPFGTGGFGYTF

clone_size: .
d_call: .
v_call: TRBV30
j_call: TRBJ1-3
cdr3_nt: TGTGCCTGGAGTGTAAAGGGCAGGGGTTGGGGCACCATATATTTT
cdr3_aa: CAWSVKGRGWGTIYF

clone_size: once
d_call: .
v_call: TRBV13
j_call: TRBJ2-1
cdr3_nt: TGTGCCAGCAGCCTTGACAGGTTTAATGAGCAGTTCTTC
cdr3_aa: CASSLDRFNEQFF

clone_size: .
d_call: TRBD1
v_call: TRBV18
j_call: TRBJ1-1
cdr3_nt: TGTGCCAGCTCACCGAGGCCACAGGGGACGAACACTGAAGCTTTCTTT
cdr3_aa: CASSPRPQGTNTEAFF

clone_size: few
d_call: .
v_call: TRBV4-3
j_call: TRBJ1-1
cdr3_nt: TGCGCCAGCAGCCGGGACGGGGGGACTGAAGCTTTCTTT
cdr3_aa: CASSRDGGTEAFF